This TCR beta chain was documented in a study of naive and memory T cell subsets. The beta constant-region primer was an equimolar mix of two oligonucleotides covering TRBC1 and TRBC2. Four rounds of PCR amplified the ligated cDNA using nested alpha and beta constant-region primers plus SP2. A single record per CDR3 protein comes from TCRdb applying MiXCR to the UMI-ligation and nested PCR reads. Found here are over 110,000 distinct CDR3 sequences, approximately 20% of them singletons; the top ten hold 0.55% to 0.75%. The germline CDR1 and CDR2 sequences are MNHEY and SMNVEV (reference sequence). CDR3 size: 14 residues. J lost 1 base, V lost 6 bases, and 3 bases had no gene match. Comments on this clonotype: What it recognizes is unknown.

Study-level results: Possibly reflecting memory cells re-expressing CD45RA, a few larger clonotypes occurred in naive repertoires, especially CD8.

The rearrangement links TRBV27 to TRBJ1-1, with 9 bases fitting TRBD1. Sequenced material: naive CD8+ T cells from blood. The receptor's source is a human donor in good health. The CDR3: CASREGQGNTEAFF. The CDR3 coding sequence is TGTGCCAGCAGAGAGGGACAGGGGAACACTGAAGCTTTCTTT.